The 18 T cell receptor beta chains below all came from one sample that was sequenced in a study of cytomegalovirus exposure and HLA in healthy donors. The PCR had 60 Vbeta and 13 Jbeta primers. TCRdb's table, derived via immunoSEQ multiplex PCR, lists solely in-frame clones and lacks some. Of 170,000 or so clones detected, 80% appear once; the ten largest clones hold 6.3%. The material sequenced was PBMCs. The receptors here all came from a male donor in good health and CMV-seropositive.

The chain couples TRBV5-5 to TRBJ2-7; D gene ambiguous. With 4 bases removed from V and 3 bases from J, the gap between germline ends came to 8 bases. Germline values: CDR1 SGHKS, CDR2 YYEKEE (reference sequence). There are 12 residues in the CDR3. CDR3 protein: CASSLDGYEQYF. The CDR3 DNA is TGTGCCAGCAGCCTGGACGGCTACGAGCAGTACTTC.

This chain uses TRBV4-1 with TRBJ1-5; D gene ambiguous. The CDR3 runs to 14 residues. In germline, CDR1 is MGHRA, CDR2 YSYEKL. With 0 bases removed from V and 4 bases from J, the gap between germline ends came to 7 bases. The CDR3 is CASSQDSNNQPQHF. CDR3 nucleotides: TGCGCCAGCAGCCAAGACAGTAATAATCAGCCCCAGCATTTT.

The sample holds a few counts of this clone. CDR3 bases: TGCAGCCCCCAAGGGGGGGCTGAGCAGTTCTTC. Its translation is CSPQGGAEQFF. This sequence joins TRBV29-1 and TRBJ2-1; D may be TRBD2 (7 bases). V shed 8 bases and J shed 9 bases, with 14 bases lying between them. The germline V gene has CDR1 SQVTM and CDR2 ANQGSEA. The CDR3 loop spans 11 amino acids.

This clone was picked up a small number of times. Written as DNA, the CDR3 is TGTGCCATCAGGGGACAGGGGATGGACTATGGCTACACCTTC. Translated: CAIRGQGMDYGYTF. The gene calls are TRBV10-3 and TRBJ1-2, with 10 bases identical to TRBD1. V dropped 6 bases and J dropped 3; count of bases not matched to a gene: 4. The CDR3 covers 14 residues. Germline V gene sequence: CDR1 ENHRY, CDR2 SYGVKD.

The rearrangement joins TRBV28 to TRBJ2-7; TRBD2 agrees at 12 bases. The trim removed 10 bases at V and 2 bases at J, leaving 9 bases unmatched. In germline, CDR1 is MDHEN, CDR2 SYDVKM. The CDR3 runs 15 residues. DNA for the CDR3: TGTGCCACCGCCTCTAGCGGGAGGGCCCCCTACGAGCAGTACTTC. Translation gives CATASSGRAPYEQYF.

The chain employs TRBV2 and TRBJ2-3, with 10 bases fitting TRBD2. Losses at the gene ends were 0 bases for V and 9 bases for J; bases not matched to a gene: 6. The CDR3 has 15 residues. Germline V gene data show CDR1 as SNHLY and CDR2 as FYNNEI. CDR3 coding DNA: TGTGCCAGCAGTGAAGCGCTCCTAGCGGGAGACACGCAGTATTTT. Residues: CASSEALLAGDTQYF. The full variable domain, completed using reference TRBV2 and TRBJ2-3, is EPEVTQTPSHQVTQMGQEVILRCVPISNHLYFYWYRQILGQKVEFLVSFYNNEISEKSEIFDDQFSVERPDGSNFTLKIRSTKLEDSAMYFCASSEALLAGDTQYFGPGTRLTVL.

The V gene is TRBV30, the J gene TRBJ2-7; 9 nucleotides line up with TRBD1. J gave up 4 bases and V 5 bases, and 6 bases lay outside the gene matches. The CDR3 is 13 amino acids. The germline CDR1 and CDR2 sequences are GTSNPN and SVGIG (reference sequence). The CDR3 sequence is CAWAGGQGYEQYF. CDR3 DNA sequence: TGTGCCTGGGCCGGAGGACAGGGGTACGAGCAGTACTTC.

V gene TRBV5-1 combines with J gene TRBJ2-5; the match to TRBD2 covers 8 bases. There are 15 residues in the CDR3. The V gene end was trimmed by 5 bases and the J gene end by 2 bases; junction bases not matched to a gene: 8. CDR1 is SGHRS, CDR2 YFSETQ, per germline. For the CDR3, the DNA is TGCGCCAGCAGTCCTAGCGGGCACCGTCAAGAGACCCAGTACTTC. Its translation is CASSPSGHRQETQYF.

The gene calls are TRBV25-1 and TRBJ1-2; weak D call: TRBD1 (6 bases). The V gene's germline CDR1 is MGHDK and CDR2 SYGVNS. V shed 4 bases and J shed 6 bases, with 12 bases lying between them. The CDR3 spans 13 residues. The CDR3 loop is CASSVGGADGYTF. The DNA for the CDR3 is TGTGCCAGCAGTGTAGGGGGGGCGGATGGCTACACCTTC.

V is TRBV19 and J is TRBJ2-7, with 11 bases that match TRBD1. The CDR3 loop spans 15 amino acids. Germline CDR1 LNHDA, CDR2 SQIVND (reference sequence). The V and J ends lost 11 bases and 3 bases, in that order; junction bases with no gene match: 12. This CDR3 is CARGQGALPGYEQYF. The CDR3 DNA reads as TGTGCCCGCGGACAGGGGGCACTCCCTGGCTACGAGCAGTACTTC.

The chain links TRBV6-8 to TRBJ2-7; tentative D call: TRBD1 (6 bases). Per the germline V gene, CDR1 is MNHGY and CDR2 is SAAAGT. CDR3 size: 14 residues. Trimming took 8 bases from V and 0 from J, leaving 14 bases between them. The CDR3 DNA sequence: TGTGCCAGCGATAAGGGGGAAGCCTCCTACGAGCAGTACTTC. This codes for CASDKGEASYEQYF.

The table lists this clone with a count of one. This same CDR3 is encoded by further DNA sequences in the sample. V usage is TRBV6-5 and J usage is TRBJ2-1; 12 bases agree with TRBD2. CDR1 is MNHEY, CDR2 SVGAGI, per germline. The V segment lost 4 bases and the J segment 6 bases; nucleotides outside the gene matches: 4. CDR3 length: 15 amino acids. The CDR3 sequence is CASSSGTSGSNEQFF. In nucleotides, the CDR3 is TGTGCCAGCAGTTCGGGGACTAGCGGGTCCAATGAGCAGTTCTTC.

The chain is built from TRBV25-1 and TRBJ1-2; the D gene is possibly TRBD1 (5 bases). Germline CDR1 and CDR2: MGHDK and SYGVNS. This CDR3 has 15 amino acids. The ends were cut back, 2 bases at V and 6 bases at J, with 16 bases in the middle. The CDR3 here is CASSEGTGFRDGYTF. The CDR3 DNA reads TGTGCCAGCAGTGAAGGTACAGGCTTTAGGGATGGCTACACCTTC.

V gene TRBV27 combines with J gene TRBJ2-7; D possibly corresponds to TRBD1 (5 bases). Trimming shortened V by 8 bases and J by 4 bases, and 12 bases separated the two germline ends. Germline V gene data show CDR1 as MNHEY and CDR2 as SMNVEV (reference sequence). The CDR3 has 12 residues. Here the CDR3 reads CASRTGSYEQYF. The CDR3 DNA reads TGTGCCAGCCGAACAGGAAGTTACGAGCAGTACTTC.

This chain links TRBV18 with TRBJ2-7, with D possibly matching TRBD1 (6 bases). Deletions cut 6 bases from V and 2 bases from J, with 14 bases between. The germline V gene has CDR1 KGHSH and CDR2 LQKENI. CDR3 length: 14 residues. The chain's CDR3 is CASSFAGTPYEQYF. The CDR3 coding sequence is TGTGCCAGCTCTTTTGCCGGGACACCCTACGAGCAGTACTTC.

The rearrangement uses TRBV13 and TRBJ2-1; 12 bases match TRBD2. Germline V gene data show CDR1 as PRHDT and CDR2 as FYEKMQ (reference sequence). V lost 5 bases to trimming and J lost 0 bases; unmatched junction nucleotides: 5. The CDR3 consists of 17 residues. The CDR3: CASSLRLAGVSYNEQFF. DNA for the CDR3: TGTGCCAGCAGCCTCCGACTAGCGGGGGTCTCCTACAATGAGCAGTTCTTC.

The chain carries TRBV13 and TRBJ2-3, with D tentatively TRBD1 (6 bases). This CDR3 is 16 amino acids long. Germline values: CDR1 PRHDT, CDR2 FYEKMQ (reference sequence). V lost 2 bases, J lost 2 bases, and 14 bases lay in between. CDR3 sequence reads: CASSLKQTGLTDTQYF. Here the CDR3 DNA reads TGTGCCAGCAGCTTAAAGCAGACAGGACTCACAGATACGCAGTATTTT.

The rearrangement joins TRBV29-1 to TRBJ2-2, with 7 bases lining up with TRBD1. The CDR3 covers 14 residues. Per the germline V gene, CDR1 is SQVTM and CDR2 is ANQGSEA. V trimming: 5 bases; J trimming: 7 bases; junction bases outside the gene matches: 10. Here the CDR3 reads CSVPGTGVLGELFF. CDR3 sequence (DNA): TGCAGCGTTCCGGGAACAGGGGTTCTCGGGGAGCTGTTTTTT.